Sequencing of this T cell receptor beta chain was carried out in a study of spatial heterogeneity in lung cancer. Study as a whole: Consistently, beta-chain sequences turned up in larger numbers than alpha-chain sequences did. Regarding the study as a whole: The appearance of ubiquitous expanded tumor TCRs in blood was greater at resection than follow-up.

Described time point: sample taken at primary tumor resection. Unsorted whole RNA of tumor, nontumor lung or frozen PBMC was sequenced. Samples were donated by 72 untreated early-stage non-small cell lung cancer patients. Carried by each TCR cDNA molecule was a unique molecular identifier. From the 5' RACE reads, TCRdb called clonotypes with MiXCR, one entry per CDR3 protein. Among 4,000 to 5,000 distinct CDR3 sequences listed, around 24% were seen once. Between the trimmed V and J ends, which lost 5 bases and 1 base, there was a span of 6 bases. The length of the CDR3 is 12 residues. Germline V lookup: CDR1 MDHEN, CDR2 SYDVKM. By share, this clonotype ranks as medium-sized. The antigen remains undetermined. This beta chain appears as a stray read in a library generated for alpha chains; its size is not informative.

The sequences come from PBMCs, collected at surgery. The chain links TRBV28 to TRBJ2-7; D ambiguous. The TCR comes from a female donor with early-stage non-small cell lung cancer. CDR3 nucleotides: TGTGCCAGCAGTCCCCCTTCCTACGAGCAGTACTTC. It encodes CASSPPSYEQYF.